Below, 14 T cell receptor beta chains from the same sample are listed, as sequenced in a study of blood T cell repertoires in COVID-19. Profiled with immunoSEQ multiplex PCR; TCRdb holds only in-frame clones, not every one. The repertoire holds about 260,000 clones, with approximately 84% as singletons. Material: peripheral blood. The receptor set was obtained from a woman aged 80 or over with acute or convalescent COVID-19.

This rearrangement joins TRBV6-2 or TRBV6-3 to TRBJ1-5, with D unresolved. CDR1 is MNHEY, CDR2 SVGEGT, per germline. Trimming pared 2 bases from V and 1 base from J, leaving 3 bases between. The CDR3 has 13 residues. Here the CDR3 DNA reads TGTGCCAGCAGTTACACAAGCAATCAGCCCCAGCATTTT. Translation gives CASSYTSNQPQHF.

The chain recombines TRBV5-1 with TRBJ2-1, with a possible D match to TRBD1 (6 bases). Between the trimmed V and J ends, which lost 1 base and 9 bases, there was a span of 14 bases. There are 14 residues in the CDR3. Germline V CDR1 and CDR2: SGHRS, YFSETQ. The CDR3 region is CASSLIAGVGEQFF. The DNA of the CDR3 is TGCGCCAGCAGCTTGATCGCAGGGGTAGGTGAGCAGTTCTTC.

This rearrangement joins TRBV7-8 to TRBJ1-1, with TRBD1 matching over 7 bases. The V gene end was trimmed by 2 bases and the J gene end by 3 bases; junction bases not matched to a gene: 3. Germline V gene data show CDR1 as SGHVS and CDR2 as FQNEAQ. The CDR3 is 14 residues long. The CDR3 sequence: CASSLTTGYTEAFF. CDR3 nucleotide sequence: TGTGCCAGCAGCTTAACGACAGGGTACACTGAAGCTTTCTTT.

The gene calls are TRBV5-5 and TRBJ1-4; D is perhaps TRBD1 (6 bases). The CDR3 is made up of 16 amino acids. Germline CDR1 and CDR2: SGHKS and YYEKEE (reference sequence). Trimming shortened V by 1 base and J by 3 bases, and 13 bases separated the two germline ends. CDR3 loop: CASSLSSRGANEKLFF. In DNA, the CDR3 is TGTGCCAGCAGCTTGAGTTCCAGGGGTGCTAATGAAAAACTGTTTTTT.

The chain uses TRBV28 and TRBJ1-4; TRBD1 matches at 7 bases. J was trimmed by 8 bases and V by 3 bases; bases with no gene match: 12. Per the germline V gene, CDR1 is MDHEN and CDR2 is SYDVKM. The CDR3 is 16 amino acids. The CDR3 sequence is CASSLTGIMVREKLFF. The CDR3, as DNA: TGTGCCAGCAGTTTGACAGGGATTATGGTTCGAGAAAAACTGTTTTTT.

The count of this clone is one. The CDR3 sequence: CASSWLAGGIVGQFF. In nucleotides, the CDR3 is TGTGCCAGCAGTTGGCTAGCGGGAGGTATTGTCGGGCAGTTCTTC. The chain couples TRBV6-2 or TRBV6-3 to TRBJ2-1; 11 bases are shared with TRBD2. Unmatched junction bases numbered 11, after V lost 4 bases and J lost 12 bases. The CDR3 is 15 amino acids. CDR1 is MNHEY and CDR2 is SVGEGT in the germline V gene.

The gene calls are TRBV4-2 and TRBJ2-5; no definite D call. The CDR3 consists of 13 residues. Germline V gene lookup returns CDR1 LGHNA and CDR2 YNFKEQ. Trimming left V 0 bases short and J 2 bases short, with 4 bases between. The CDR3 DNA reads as TGTGCCAGCAGCCAAGAGCGTCAAGAGACCCAGTACTTC. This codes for CASSQERQETQYF.

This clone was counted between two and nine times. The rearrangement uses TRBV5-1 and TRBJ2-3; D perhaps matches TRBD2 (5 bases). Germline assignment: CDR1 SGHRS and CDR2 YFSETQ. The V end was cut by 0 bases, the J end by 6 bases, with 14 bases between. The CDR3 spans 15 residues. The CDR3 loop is CASSLEGSAGDTQYF. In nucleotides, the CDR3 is TGCGCCAGCAGCTTGGAGGGTAGCGCTGGGGATACGCAGTATTTT.

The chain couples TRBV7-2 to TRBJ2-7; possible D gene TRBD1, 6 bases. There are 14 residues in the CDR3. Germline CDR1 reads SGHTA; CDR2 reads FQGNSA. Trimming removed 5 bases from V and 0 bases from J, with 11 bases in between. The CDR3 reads CASSLRTVSYEQYF. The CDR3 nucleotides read TGTGCCAGCAGCCTCCGGACAGTCTCCTACGAGCAGTACTTC.

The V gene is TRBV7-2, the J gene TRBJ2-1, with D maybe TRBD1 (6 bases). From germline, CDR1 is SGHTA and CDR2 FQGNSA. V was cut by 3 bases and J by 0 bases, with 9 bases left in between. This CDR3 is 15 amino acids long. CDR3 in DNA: TGTGCCAGCAGCTTTAACAGGGCCTCCTACAATGAGCAGTTCTTC. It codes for CASSFNRASYNEQFF.

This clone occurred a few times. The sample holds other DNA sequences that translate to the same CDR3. DNA of the CDR3: TGTGCCAGCTCACGTCGCCAGGGCCAAGAGACCCAGTACTTC. Amino acids: CASSRRQGQETQYF. The V call is TRBV18, the J call TRBJ2-5; D possibly corresponds to TRBD1 (5 bases). Between the trimmed V and J ends, which lost 4 bases and 1 base, there was a span of 10 bases. The CDR3 is 14 residues long. CDR1 is KGHSH and CDR2 is LQKENI in the germline V gene.

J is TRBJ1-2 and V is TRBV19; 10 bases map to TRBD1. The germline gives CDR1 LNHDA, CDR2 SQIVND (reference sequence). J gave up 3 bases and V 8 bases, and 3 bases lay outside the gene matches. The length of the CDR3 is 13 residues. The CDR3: CASGTGEDYGYTF. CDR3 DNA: TGTGCCAGTGGGACAGGGGAGGACTATGGCTACACCTTC.

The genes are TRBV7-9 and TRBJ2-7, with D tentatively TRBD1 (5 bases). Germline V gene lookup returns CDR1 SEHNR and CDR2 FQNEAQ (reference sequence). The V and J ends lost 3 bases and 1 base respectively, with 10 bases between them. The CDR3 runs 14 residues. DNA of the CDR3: TGTGCCAGCAGCTTCTATGCAGGGTCCTACGAGCAGTACTTC. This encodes CASSFYAGSYEQYF.

The CDR3 DNA sequence: TGTGCCAGCAGGTCAGGGTTAGAGACCCAGTACTTC. Protein product: CASRSGLETQYF. The J gene is TRBJ2-5, the V gene TRBV6-5, with a tentative D call TRBD1 (5 bases). Trimming took off 6 bases at V and 4 bases at J, with 9 bases between the two ends. There are 12 residues in the CDR3. Germline V gene data show CDR1 as MNHEY and CDR2 as SVGAGI.